This TCR beta chain was observed in a study of T cell changes during pregnancy in multiple sclerosis. The CDR3 sequence is 20 residues long. CDR1 is SGHRS and CDR2 is YFSETQ in the germline V gene. Trimming took 2 bases from V and 1 from J, leaving 27 bases between them. Assay: immunoSEQ multiplex PCR; the TCRdb copy retains only in-frame clones and omits some. Among 70,000 to 95,000 clones listed, about 93% were seen once. The source material was peripheral blood, sampled in the first trimester of pregnancy. The chain links TRBV5-1 to TRBJ2-5; tentatively, D is TRBD1 (5 bases). The receptor's source is a female donor with multiple sclerosis, enrolled in a pregnancy study. The CDR3 loop is CASSFRSFSDKTVFQETQYF. Here the CDR3 DNA reads TGCGCCAGCAGCTTCCGGTCGTTCTCGGACAAGACTGTTTTCCAAGAGACCCAGTACTTC.